A single sample is the source of the 5 T cell receptor beta chains below, sequenced in a study of lung T cells in sarcoidosis with Löfgren's syndrome. A single record per CDR3 protein comes from TCRdb applying MiXCR to the reads. The sample has about 19,000 distinct CDR3 sequences; 20% to 25% are singletons. Sequencing was done on a sample of CD4+ T cells from bronchoalveolar lavage. The receptors were gathered from a human donor with sarcoidosis (Löfgren's syndrome or another form), or a control subject (not recorded which).

The sample holds one count of this clonotype. A read error is possible here, since a much larger clone lies one base away. The chain employs TRBV20-1 and TRBJ2-3; D remains unclear. Germline values: CDR1 DFQATT, CDR2 SNEGSKA (reference sequence). The CDR3 runs 15 residues. The CDR3 loop reads CSARDPARGTVTQYF. The CDR3 coding sequence is TGCAGTGCTAGAGATCCAGCGCGCGGAACAGTTACGCAGTATTTT.

This clonotype was seen repeatedly, ten times or more. V gene TRBV5-4 combines with J gene TRBJ2-1; 10 bases are a match to TRBD2. The trim removed 3 bases at V and 7 bases at J, leaving 7 bases unmatched. The CDR3 extends over 15 amino acids. Per germline, CDR1 SGHNT and CDR2 YYREEE (reference sequence). CDR3 region: CASSSLVAGGNEQFF. Here the CDR3 DNA reads TGTGCCAGCAGCTCTCTAGTAGCGGGAGGTAATGAGCAGTTCTTC.

There are many counts of this clonotype. V usage is TRBV20-1 and J usage is TRBJ2-1, with D perhaps matching TRBD2 (6 bases). The V gene's germline CDR1 is DFQATT and CDR2 SNEGSKA (reference sequence). The CDR3 spans 14 residues. V shed 0 bases and J shed 7 bases, with 13 bases lying between them. CDR3 amino acids: CSARDSGGLNEQFF. DNA for the CDR3: TGCAGTGCTAGAGATTCCGGAGGGCTTAATGAGCAGTTCTTC.

In this sample, this clonotype turned up a few times. The chain recombines TRBV14 with TRBJ2-1; 8 nucleotides line up with TRBD2. Germline V gene sequence: CDR1 SGHDN, CDR2 FVKESK. This CDR3 has 14 amino acids. J lost 12 bases, V lost 2 bases, and 9 bases had no gene match. Written as DNA, the CDR3 is TGTGCCAGCAGCCAAAACCGGGGGGGGTACGGGCAGTTCTTC. This gives the protein CASSQNRGGYGQFF.

Turning to this clonotype: A single base separates this from a much larger clone, so it may be a read error. This sequence joins TRBV20-1 and TRBJ1-1; the D is unclear. The germline V gene encodes CDR1 DFQATT and CDR2 SNEGSKA (reference sequence). Trimming took 3 bases from V and 6 from J, leaving 11 bases between them. This CDR3 is 12 amino acids long. The CDR3 nucleotides are TGCAGTGCTAGTAGGGTGGAGGCTGAAGCTTTCTTT. It is translated as CSASRVEAEAFF.